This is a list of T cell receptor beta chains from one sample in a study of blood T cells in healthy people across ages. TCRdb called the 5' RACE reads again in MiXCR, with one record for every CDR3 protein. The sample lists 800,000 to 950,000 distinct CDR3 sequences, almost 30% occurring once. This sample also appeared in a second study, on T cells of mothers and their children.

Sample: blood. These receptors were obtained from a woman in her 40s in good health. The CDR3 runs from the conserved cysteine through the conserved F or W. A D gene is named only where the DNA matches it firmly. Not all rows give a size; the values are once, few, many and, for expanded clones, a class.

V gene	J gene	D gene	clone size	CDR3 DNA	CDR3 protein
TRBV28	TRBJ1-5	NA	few	TGTGCCAGCAGTTATCCAGGGGCTACAAATCAGCCCCAGCATTTT	CASSYPGATNQPQHF
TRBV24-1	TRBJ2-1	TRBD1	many	TGTGCCACCAGTGATCCCCGGACAGGGGGTAAGAATGAGCAGTTCTTC	CATSDPRTGGKNEQFF
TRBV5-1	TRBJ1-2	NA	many	TGCGCCAGCAGCTTGGAGGCCAGGACTAACTATGGCTACACCTTC	CASSLEARTNYGYTF
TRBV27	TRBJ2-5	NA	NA	TGTGCCAGCAGTTTAATGCGGGGAGAGACCCAGTACTTC	CASSLMRGETQYF
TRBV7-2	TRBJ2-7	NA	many	TGTGCCAGCAGCTCCCCCCAGGGTAGCTCCTACGAGCAGTACTTC	CASSSPQGSSYEQYF
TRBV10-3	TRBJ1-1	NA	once	TGTGCCATCGGCCCCGAAGGTGAGTGGCGTGGGATGAACACTGAAGCTTTCTTT	CAIGPEGEWRGMNTEAFF
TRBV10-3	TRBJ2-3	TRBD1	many	TGTGCCATCAGTGAGGCAGGACAGGGGTCAGATACGCAGTATTTT	CAISEAGQGSDTQYF
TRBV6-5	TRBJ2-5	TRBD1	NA	TGTGCCAGCAGTAACAGGGGGACTCTGTACCAAGAGACCCAGTACTTC	CASSNRGTLYQETQYF
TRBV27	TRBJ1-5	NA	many	TGTGCCAGCAGTTTAGGCCAGGGCGAAAATCAGCCCCAGCATTTT	CASSLGQGENQPQHF
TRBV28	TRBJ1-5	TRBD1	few	TGTGCCAGCAGTTCAACCACAGGGGTGAATCAGCCCCAGCATTTT	CASSSTTGVNQPQHF
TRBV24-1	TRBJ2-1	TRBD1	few	TGTGCCACCAGTGACGTTACCGGGACAGCTACTAACAATGAGCAGTTCTTC	CATSDVTGTATNNEQFF
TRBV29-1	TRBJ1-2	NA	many	TGCAGCCTCGAGGGCAGCAACTATGGCTACACCTTC	CSLEGSNYGYTF
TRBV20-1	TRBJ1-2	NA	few	TGCAGTGCCTTGGACGGATATGGCTACACCTTC	CSALDGYGYTF
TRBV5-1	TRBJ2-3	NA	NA	TGCGCCGGCAGTCTTCCCCAGGCCCCCGCTAGCACAGATACGCAGTATTTT	CAGSLPQAPASTDTQYF
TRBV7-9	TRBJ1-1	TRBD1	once	TGTGCCAGCAGGGCCACCTTACAGGGGGCTGGTGAAGCTTTCTTT	CASRATLQGAGEAFF
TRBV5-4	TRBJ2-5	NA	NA	TGTGCCAGCGGCGCCGGGTTCCAAGAGACCCAGTACTTC	CASGAGFQETQYF
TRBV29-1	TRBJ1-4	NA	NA	TGCAGCGTGACTTCAGAGTTTCCCTTGGGTGAAAAACTGTTTTTT	CSVTSEFPLGEKLFF
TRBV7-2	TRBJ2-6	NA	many	TGTGCCAGCAGCTTCGGGGGCTCTGGGGCCAACGTCCTGACTTTC	CASSFGGSGANVLTF
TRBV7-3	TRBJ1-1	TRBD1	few	TGTGCCAGCAGCCACGGACAGGGGAACACTGAAGCTTTCTTT	CASSHGQGNTEAFF
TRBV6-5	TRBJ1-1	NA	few	TGTGCCAGCAGTTACACCAATACCGGGATCGAAGCTTTCTTT	CASSYTNTGIEAFF
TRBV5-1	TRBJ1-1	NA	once	TGCGCCAGCAGCTTGGCAAGACTCTCGATCACTGAAGCTTTCTTT	CASSLARLSITEAFF
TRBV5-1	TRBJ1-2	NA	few	TGCGCCAGCAGCTTGAGCACGGGACTTAATAACTATGGCTACACCTTC	CASSLSTGLNNYGYTF
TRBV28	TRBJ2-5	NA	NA	TGTGCCAGCAGTTTATACCTGAACCTAGAGACCCAGTACTTC	CASSLYLNLETQYF
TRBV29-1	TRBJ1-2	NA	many	TGCAGCGTTGAAAGCACAGGGCAGGGTGGCTACACCTTC	CSVESTGQGGYTF
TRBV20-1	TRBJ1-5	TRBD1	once	TGCAGTGCTATAGGGACAGTGGATCAGCCCCAGCATTTT	CSAIGTVDQPQHF
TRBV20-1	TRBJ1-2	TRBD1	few	TGCAGTGCTAGAGATCAATGGACAGGCACCTCCTATGGCTACACCTTC	CSARDQWTGTSYGYTF
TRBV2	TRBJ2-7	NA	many	TGTGCCAGCAGTGAAATCGTCCCCTACGAGCAGTACTTC	CASSEIVPYEQYF
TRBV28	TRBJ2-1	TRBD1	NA	TGTGCCAGCTTGTCACAGGGGTACAATGAGCAGTTCTTC	CASLSQGYNEQFF
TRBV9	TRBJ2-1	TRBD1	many	TGTGCCAGCAGCGGATCGACAGGGGGCATCCACAATGAGCAGTTCTTC	CASSGSTGGIHNEQFF
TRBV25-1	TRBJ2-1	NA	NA	TGTGCCAGCAGTGACCTATGGTCCTACAATGAGCAGTTCTTC	CASSDLWSYNEQFF
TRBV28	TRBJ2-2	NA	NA	TGTGCCGCCGGGGGAACCGGGGAGCTGTTTTTT	CAAGGTGELFF
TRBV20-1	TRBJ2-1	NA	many	TGCAGTCTCCTGGCCGGTACTAGAGAGAATGAGCAGTTCTTC	CSLLAGTRENEQFF
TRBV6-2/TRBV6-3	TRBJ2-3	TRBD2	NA	TGTGCCAGCACAGCGGGGGGGCCGGTAGATACGCAGTATTTT	CASTAGGPVDTQYF
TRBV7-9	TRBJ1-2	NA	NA	TGTGCCAGCAGAATCGACACCTGGGGGACACTCTATGGCTACACATTC	CASRIDTWGTLYGYTF
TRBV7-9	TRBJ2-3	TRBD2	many	TGTGCCAGCAGCGTCCCGGGACTAGCGGGCTCTAGCACAGATACGCAGTATTTT	CASSVPGLAGSSTDTQYF